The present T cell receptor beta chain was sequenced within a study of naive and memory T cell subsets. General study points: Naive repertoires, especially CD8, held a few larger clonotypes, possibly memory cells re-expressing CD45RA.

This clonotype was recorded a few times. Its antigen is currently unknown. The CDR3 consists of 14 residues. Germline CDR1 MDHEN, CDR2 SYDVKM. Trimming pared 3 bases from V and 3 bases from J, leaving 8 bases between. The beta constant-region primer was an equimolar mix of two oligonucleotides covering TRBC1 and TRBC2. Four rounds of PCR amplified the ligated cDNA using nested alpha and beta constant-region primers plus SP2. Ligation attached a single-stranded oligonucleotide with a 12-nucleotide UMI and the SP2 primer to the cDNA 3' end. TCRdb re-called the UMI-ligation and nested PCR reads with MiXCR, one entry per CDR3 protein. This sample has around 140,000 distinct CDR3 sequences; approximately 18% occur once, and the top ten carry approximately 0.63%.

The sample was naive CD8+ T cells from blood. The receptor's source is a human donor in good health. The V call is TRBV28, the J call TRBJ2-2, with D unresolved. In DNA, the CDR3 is TGTGCCAGCAGTTTCGACCGTTACACCGGGGAGCTGTTTTTT. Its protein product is CASSFDRYTGELFF.